Included here is one T cell receptor (beta chain) sequence, with context. One junction end disagrees with the germline gene, perhaps due to a read error. The CDR3 runs 17 residues. Per the germline V gene, CDR1 is SGHAT and CDR2 is FQNNGV. The TCR beta repertoire was assessed by survey-level immunoSEQ sequencing. Sequencing was performed with immunoSEQ multiplex PCR; in TCRdb, only in-frame clones are kept and a portion is missing. The sample includes around 50,000 clones, just over 90% of them seen just once. Sequenced material: PBMCs. This clonotype was sampled from a man in his forties or fifties with rheumatoid arthritis. The genes are TRBV11-2 and TRBJ2-1; 12 bases line up with TRBD2. CDR3: CVSSLERLAGVKNEQFF. The CDR3 bases are TGTGTCAGCAGCTTAGAGAGACTAGCGGGAGTAAAGAATGAGCAGTTCTTC.